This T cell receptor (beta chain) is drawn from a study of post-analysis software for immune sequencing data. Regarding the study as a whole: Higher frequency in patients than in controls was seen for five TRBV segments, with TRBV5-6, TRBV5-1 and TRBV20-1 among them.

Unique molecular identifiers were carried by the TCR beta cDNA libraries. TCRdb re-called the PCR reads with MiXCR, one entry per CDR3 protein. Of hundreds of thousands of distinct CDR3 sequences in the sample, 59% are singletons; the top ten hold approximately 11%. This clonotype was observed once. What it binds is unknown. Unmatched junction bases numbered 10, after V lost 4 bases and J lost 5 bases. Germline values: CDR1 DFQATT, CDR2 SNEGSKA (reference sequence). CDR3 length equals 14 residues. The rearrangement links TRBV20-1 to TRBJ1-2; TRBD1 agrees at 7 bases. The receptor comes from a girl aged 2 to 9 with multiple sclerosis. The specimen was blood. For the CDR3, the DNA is TGCAGTGCTACGATAAGGGACAGACATTATGGCTACACCTTC. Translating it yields CSATIRDRHYGYTF.